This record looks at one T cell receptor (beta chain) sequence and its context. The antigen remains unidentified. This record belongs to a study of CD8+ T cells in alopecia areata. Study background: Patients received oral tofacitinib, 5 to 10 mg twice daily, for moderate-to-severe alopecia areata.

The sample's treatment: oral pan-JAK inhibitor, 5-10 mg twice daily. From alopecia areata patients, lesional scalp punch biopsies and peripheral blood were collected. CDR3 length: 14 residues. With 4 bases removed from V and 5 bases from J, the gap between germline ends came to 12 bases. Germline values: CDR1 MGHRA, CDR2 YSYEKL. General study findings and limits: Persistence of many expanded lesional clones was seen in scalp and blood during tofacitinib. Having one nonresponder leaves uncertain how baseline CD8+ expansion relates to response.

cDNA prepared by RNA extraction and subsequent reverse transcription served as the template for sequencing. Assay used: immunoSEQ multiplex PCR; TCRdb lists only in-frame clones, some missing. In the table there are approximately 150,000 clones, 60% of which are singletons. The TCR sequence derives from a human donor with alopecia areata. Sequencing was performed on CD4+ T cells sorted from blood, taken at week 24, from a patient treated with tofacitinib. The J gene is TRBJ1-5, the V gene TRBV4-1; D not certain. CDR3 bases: TGCGCCAGCAGCCCTTTAAGTTCATATCAGCCCCAGCATTTT. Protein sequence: CASSPLSSYQPQHF.